Sequencing of this TCR beta chain was carried out in a study of Ad26.COV2.S vaccination and SARS-CoV-2 variants. Indicated treatment: roughly 18 received Ad26.COV2.S at low or high dose, single or two shots; several received placebo; per-sample allocation not given. Sample collection was performed on day 63 after the first vaccine or placebo injection. CDR1 is SGHDT and CDR2 is YYEEEE in the germline V gene. The V and J ends lost 4 bases and 2 bases, in that order; junction bases with no gene match: 9. There are 16 residues in the CDR3. Sequencing was performed with immunoSEQ multiplex PCR; in TCRdb, only in-frame clones are kept and a portion is missing. Of some 480,000 clones listed, roughly 85% are singletons.

The chain recombines TRBV5-6 with TRBJ2-5; 9 bases line up with TRBD2. The specimen comprised peripheral blood, sampled in a trial of Ad26.COV2.S vaccine versus placebo. The receptor was derived from a person between 18 and 65 years old who received the Ad26.COV2.S COVID-19 vaccine or a placebo. The CDR3 DNA follows: TGTGCCAGCAGCCCTCGGCTAGCGGGGCTACAAGAGACCCAGTACTTC. Translating it yields CASSPRLAGLQETQYF.